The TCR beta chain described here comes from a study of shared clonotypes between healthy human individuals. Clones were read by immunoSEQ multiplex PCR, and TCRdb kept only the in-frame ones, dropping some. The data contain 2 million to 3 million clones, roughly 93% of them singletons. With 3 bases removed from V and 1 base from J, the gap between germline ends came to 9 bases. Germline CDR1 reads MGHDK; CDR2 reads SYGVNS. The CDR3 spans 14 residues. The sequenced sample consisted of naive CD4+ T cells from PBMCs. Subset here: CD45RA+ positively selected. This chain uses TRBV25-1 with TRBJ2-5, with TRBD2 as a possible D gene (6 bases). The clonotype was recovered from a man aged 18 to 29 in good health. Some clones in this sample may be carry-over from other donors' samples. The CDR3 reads CASSDPGLQETQYF. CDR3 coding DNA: TGTGCCAGCAGTGATCCGGGACTCCAAGAGACCCAGTACTTC.